The 12 T cell receptor beta chains below all came from one sample that was sequenced in a study of shared T cell receptors in the human thymus. Method: immunoSEQ multiplex PCR; TCRdb's copy keeps in-frame clones and lacks some. This sample has hundreds of thousands of clones; roughly 86% occur once, and the top ten carry approximately 0.0097%. This sample also belongs to another study, concerning human thymus T cells.

Specimen: thymocytes. Receptors were obtained from a boy under three years old with a congenital heart defect.

This chain joins TRBV4-3 and TRBJ2-5; perhaps TRBD1 as D (5 bases). Germline CDR1 is LGHNA and CDR2 is YSLEER. The V gene lost 0 bases and the J gene lost 2 bases, with 13 bases spanning the gap. This CDR3 has 16 residues. The CDR3 loop is CASSQDVVGVQETQYF. DNA for the CDR3: TGCGCCAGCAGCCAAGACGTGGTAGGGGTTCAAGAGACCCAGTACTTC.

The rearrangement joins TRBV6-4 to TRBJ2-1, with 9 bases aligning to TRBD2. CDR3 length equals 16 residues. The V gene end was trimmed by 3 bases and the J gene end by 8 bases; junction bases not matched to a gene: 11. From germline, CDR1 is MRHNA and CDR2 SNTAGT. The CDR3 sequence is CASSEGPREGHDEQFF. CDR3 DNA: TGTGCCAGCAGTGAGGGCCCGCGGGAGGGCCACGATGAGCAGTTCTTC.

The chain joins TRBV6-6 to TRBJ2-3; 9 nucleotides align to TRBD2. The CDR3 has 15 amino acids. Looked up from germline, CDR1 is MNHNY and CDR2 is SVGAGI (reference sequence). V dropped 7 bases and J dropped 2; count of bases not matched to a gene: 7. The CDR3 is CASTVAGEFTDTQYF. CDR3 sequence (DNA): TGTGCCAGCACCGTAGCGGGAGAGTTCACAGATACGCAGTATTTT.

This chain joins TRBV30 and TRBJ1-5; D unresolved. This CDR3 has 15 amino acids. V was pared by 0 bases and J by 1 base, with 10 bases between. The germline gives CDR1 GTSNPN, CDR2 SVGIG (reference sequence). The CDR3 DNA reads TGTGCCTGGAGTGTAGGAACACAGAGCAATCAGCCCCAGCATTTT. It yields the protein CAWSVGTQSNQPQHF.

This clone was seen a single time. This chain uses TRBV7-3 with TRBJ1-6, with 7 bases that match TRBD1. CDR1 is SGHTA, CDR2 FQGTGA, per germline. This CDR3 has 16 residues. J was trimmed by 2 bases and V by 3 bases; bases with no gene match: 4. In DNA form, the CDR3 reads TGTGCCAGCAGCTTGCAGGGGGGTACCTATAATTCACCCCTCCACTTT. It yields the protein CASSLQGGTYNSPLHF.

V and J are TRBV5-1 and TRBJ2-3; 10 bases align to TRBD1. Looked up from germline, CDR1 is SGHRS and CDR2 is YFSETQ. This CDR3 region has 16 residues. After removal of 4 bases from V and 6 bases from J, the junction contained 11 bases not matched to a gene. This CDR3 reads CASSANPGTGVDTQYF. For the CDR3, the DNA is TGCGCCAGCAGCGCCAACCCCGGGACAGGGGTGGATACGCAGTATTTT.

The gene calls are TRBV4-1 and TRBJ2-1; TRBD2 matches 10 bases. The J segment lost 5 bases and the V segment lost 1 base, leaving 5 bases of the junction unmatched. This CDR3 contains 16 residues. The germline V gene has CDR1 MGHRA and CDR2 YSYEKL. The CDR3 loop reads CASSQGGLAGDNEQFF. For the CDR3, the DNA is TGCGCCAGCAGCCAAGGGGGGCTAGCGGGGGACAATGAGCAGTTCTTC.

V usage is TRBV10-3 and J usage is TRBJ2-2, with 7 bases fitting TRBD2. Trimming removed 10 bases from V and 5 bases from J; junction bases left unmatched: 7. Germline assignment: CDR1 ENHRY and CDR2 SYGVKD. The CDR3 covers 13 residues. The chain's CDR3 is CATALSGTGELFF. CDR3 bases: TGTGCCACCGCACTTAGCGGGACCGGGGAGCTGTTTTTT.

The chain joins TRBV4-2 to TRBJ1-5; D call uncertain. V dropped 1 base and J dropped 7 bases, with 11 bases sitting between them. Germline V gene lookup returns CDR1 LGHNA and CDR2 YNFKEQ. The CDR3 covers 14 residues. CDR3 amino acids: CASSQAPGGQPQHF. The CDR3 DNA reads as TGTGCCAGCAGCCAAGCCCCAGGAGGCCAGCCCCAGCATTTT.

V usage is TRBV11-2 and J usage is TRBJ2-1; D is ambiguous. Trimming removed 0 bases from V and 0 bases from J, with 15 bases in between. Per germline, CDR1 SGHAT and CDR2 FQNNGV. This CDR3 region has 18 residues. The CDR3 sequence: CASSLDSLGLSSYNEQFF. DNA of the CDR3: TGTGCCAGCAGCTTAGATTCCCTAGGCTTGAGCTCCTACAATGAGCAGTTCTTC. The whole variable domain, remainder taken from reference TRBV11-2 and TRBJ2-1, is EAGVAQSPRYKIIEKRQSVAFWCNPISGHATLYWYQQILGQGPKLLIQFQNNGVVDDSQLPKDRFSAERLKGVDSTLKIQPAKLEDSAVYLCASSLDSLGLSSYNEQFFGPGTRLTVL.

In its sample, this clone was seen once. This chain joins TRBV6-1 and TRBJ2-2; 12 bases are a match to TRBD1. V lost 7 bases to trimming and J lost 2 bases; unmatched junction nucleotides: 2. CDR3 length equals 15 residues. In germline, CDR1 is MNHNS, CDR2 SASEGT. The CDR3 bases are TGTGCCAGCAAGGGGACAGGGGGCAACACCGGGGAGCTGTTTTTT. It translates to CASKGTGGNTGELFF.

The rearrangement joins TRBV14 to TRBJ1-2; D not certain. The ends were cut back, 3 bases at V and 6 bases at J, with 8 bases in the middle. CDR3 length: 12 residues. CDR1 and CDR2 (germline): SGHDN, FVKESK. The CDR3 protein is CASSQRRDGYTF. The CDR3 coding sequence is TGTGCCAGCAGCCAGAGGCGGGATGGCTACACCTTC.